This TCR beta chain was profiled in a study of blood T cell repertoires in COVID-19. Looking at the study overall: Sites in the United States, Italy and Spain provided acute and convalescent COVID-19 samples. From T cells, B-cell-depleted T cells, or PBMCs came the material, which was cDNA or gDNA.

CDR3 size: 15 residues. Germline V gives CDR1 SGHTA, CDR2 FQGNSA. The V gene lost 3 bases and the J gene lost 2 bases, with 13 bases spanning the gap. In the authors' workflow: Reference gene primer amplification in the assay estimated nucleated cell counts. Method: immunoSEQ multiplex PCR; TCRdb's copy keeps in-frame clones and lacks some. V and J calls and clone size are copied from that table; D and trimming were computed from the DNA. The sample lists 90,000 to 130,000 clones; 72% were seen once. The TCR sequence derives from an older woman with acute or convalescent COVID-19. The chain links TRBV7-2 to TRBJ2-5; D ambiguous. Sequenced sample: peripheral blood. The CDR3 protein is CASSFDIGGQETQYF. In DNA form, the CDR3 reads TGTGCCAGCAGCTTTGATATAGGCGGACAAGAGACCCAGTACTTC.